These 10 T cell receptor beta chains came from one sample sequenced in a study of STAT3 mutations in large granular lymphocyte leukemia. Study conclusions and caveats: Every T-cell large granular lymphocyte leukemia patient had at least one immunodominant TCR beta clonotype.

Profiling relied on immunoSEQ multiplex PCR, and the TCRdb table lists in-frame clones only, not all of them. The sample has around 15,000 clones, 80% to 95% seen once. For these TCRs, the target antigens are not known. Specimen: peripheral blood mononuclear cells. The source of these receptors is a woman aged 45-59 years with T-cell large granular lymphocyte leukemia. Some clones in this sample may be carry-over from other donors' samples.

CDR3 coding DNA: TGTGCCAGCCGGGCCCAACTCACAGATACGCAGTATTTT. This codes for CASRAQLTDTQYF. The V and J genes are TRBV19 and TRBJ2-3; unclear D gene. The CDR3 covers 13 residues. Per the germline V gene, CDR1 is LNHDA and CDR2 is SQIVND (reference sequence). With 9 bases removed from V and 2 bases from J, the gap between germline ends came to 12 bases.

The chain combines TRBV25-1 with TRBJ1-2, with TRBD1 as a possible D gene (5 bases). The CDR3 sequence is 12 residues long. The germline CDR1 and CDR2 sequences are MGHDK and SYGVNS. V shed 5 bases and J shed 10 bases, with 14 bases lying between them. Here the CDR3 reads CASSSSGSDYTF. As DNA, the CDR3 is TGTGCCAGCAGTTCGTCAGGGAGTGACTACACCTTC.

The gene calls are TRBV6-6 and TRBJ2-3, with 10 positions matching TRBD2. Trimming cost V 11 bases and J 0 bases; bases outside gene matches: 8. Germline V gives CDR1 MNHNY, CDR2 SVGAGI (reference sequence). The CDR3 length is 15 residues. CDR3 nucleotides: TGTGCCGGGGGCGGAGCGGGAGGGAGCACAGATACGCAGTATTTT. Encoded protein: CAGGGAGGSTDTQYF.

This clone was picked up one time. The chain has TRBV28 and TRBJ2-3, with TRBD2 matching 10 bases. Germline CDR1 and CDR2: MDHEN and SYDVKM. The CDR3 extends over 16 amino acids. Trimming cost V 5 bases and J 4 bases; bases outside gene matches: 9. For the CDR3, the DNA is TGTGCCAGCAGTCCCCTTAAAGCGGGAGGGGCAGATACGCAGTATTTT. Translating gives CASSPLKAGGADTQYF.

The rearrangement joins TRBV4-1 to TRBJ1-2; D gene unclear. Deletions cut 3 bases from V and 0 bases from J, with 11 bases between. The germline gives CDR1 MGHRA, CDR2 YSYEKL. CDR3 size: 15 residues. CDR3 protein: CASSQDPRANYGYTF. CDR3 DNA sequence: TGCGCCAGCAGCCAGGACCCGCGGGCTAACTATGGCTACACCTTC.

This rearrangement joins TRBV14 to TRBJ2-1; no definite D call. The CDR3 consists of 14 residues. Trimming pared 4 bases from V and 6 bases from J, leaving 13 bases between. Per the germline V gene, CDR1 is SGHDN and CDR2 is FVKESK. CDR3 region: CASSPRIASNEQFF. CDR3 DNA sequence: TGTGCCAGCAGCCCCCGAATAGCAAGCAATGAGCAGTTCTTC.

DNA of the CDR3: TGTGCCAGCAGTTACCAGCGGGAATACGAGCAGTACTTC. It codes for CASSYQREYEQYF. V is TRBV6-6 and J is TRBJ2-7, with 7 positions matching TRBD2. The CDR3 runs 13 residues. The trim removed 2 bases at V and 4 bases at J, leaving 2 bases unmatched. Germline V gene lookup returns CDR1 MNHNY and CDR2 SVGAGI (reference sequence).

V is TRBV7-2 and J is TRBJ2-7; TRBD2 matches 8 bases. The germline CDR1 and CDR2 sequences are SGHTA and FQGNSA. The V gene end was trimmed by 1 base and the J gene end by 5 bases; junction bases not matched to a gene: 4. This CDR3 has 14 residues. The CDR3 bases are TGTGCCAGCAGCTTAGACGGGAGGGCTGACGAGCAGTACTTC. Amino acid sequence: CASSLDGRADEQYF.

DNA of the CDR3: TGTGCCAGCTCACCGGAACTGAAACAGGGGCCTGGCGAGCAGTACTTC. This translates into CASSPELKQGPGEQYF. The chain recombines TRBV18 with TRBJ2-7; 7 bases fit TRBD1. Trimming cost V 3 bases and J 6 bases; bases outside gene matches: 14. CDR1 is KGHSH, CDR2 LQKENI, per germline. The CDR3 loop spans 16 amino acids.

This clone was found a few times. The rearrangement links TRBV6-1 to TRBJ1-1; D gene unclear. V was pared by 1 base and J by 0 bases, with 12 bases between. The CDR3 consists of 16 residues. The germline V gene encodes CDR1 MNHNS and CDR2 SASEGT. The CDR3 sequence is CASSEEPRIMNTEAFF. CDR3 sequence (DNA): TGTGCCAGCAGTGAAGAACCACGGATTATGAACACTGAAGCTTTCTTT.